These 28 T cell receptor beta chains originate from one sample sequenced in a study of cytomegalovirus exposure and HLA in healthy donors. PCR used 60 Vbeta primers and 13 Jbeta primers. Generated by immunoSEQ multiplex PCR, the TCRdb table keeps only in-frame clones and is missing some. This table has under 200,000 clones, more than 60% appearing once. The sequenced sample consisted of PBMCs. The receptors originated from a male donor in good health and CMV-seronegative.

The rearrangement links TRBV5-1 to TRBJ2-3; tentative D call: TRBD2 (5 bases). CDR1 is SGHRS, CDR2 YFSETQ, per germline. The CDR3 runs 17 residues. V lost 5 bases to trimming and J lost 0 bases, with 19 bases between them. DNA for the CDR3: TGCGCCAGCAGGGTGACCAGCGGACCTCCTAGCACAGATACGCAGTATTTT. Protein: CASRVTSGPPSTDTQYF.

A few counts support this clone. The chain has TRBV7-9 and TRBJ1-1, with 8 bases lining up with TRBD1. The CDR3 sequence is 13 residues long. Germline lookup yields CDR1 SEHNR and CDR2 FQNEAQ (reference sequence). V shed 3 bases and J 8 bases; nucleotides not matched to a gene: 5. The CDR3 bases are TGTGCCAGCAGCTTCGTCGACAGGGGCGAAGCTTTCTTT. Encoded protein: CASSFVDRGEAFF.

The V gene is TRBV5-6, the J gene TRBJ1-1; possibly TRBD1 for D (6 bases). Germline values: CDR1 SGHDT, CDR2 YYEEEE. The V and J ends lost 4 bases and 0 bases respectively, with 13 bases between them. There are 15 residues in the CDR3. The CDR3 loop is CASSNLDRVNTEAFF. CDR3 coding DNA: TGTGCCAGCAGCAATTTGGACAGAGTGAACACTGAAGCTTTCTTT.

The rearrangement uses TRBV28 and TRBJ2-7; D possibly corresponds to TRBD1 (5 bases). The CDR3 length is 13 residues. V was shortened by 6 bases and J by 3 bases, with 12 bases between the two germline ends. CDR1 and CDR2 (germline): MDHEN, SYDVKM. CDR3 bases: TGTGCCAGCAGGTCCGACAGTCTCTACGAGCAGTACTTC. Translation: CASRSDSLYEQYF.

This clone was counted only a few times. The chain carries TRBV7-8 and TRBJ2-7, with D possibly being TRBD1 (6 bases). Germline lookup yields CDR1 SGHVS and CDR2 FQNEAQ. Trimming cost V 6 bases and J 4 bases, with 10 bases left between them. The CDR3 has 12 residues. The CDR3 spells CASSHTGYEQYF. In DNA form, the CDR3 reads TGTGCCAGCAGTCACACAGGGTACGAGCAGTACTTC.

This clone has only a few counts. The chain is built from TRBV4-1 and TRBJ1-1; no clear D. The CDR3 totals 15 residues. Trimming removed 1 base from V and 0 bases from J, with 9 bases in between. The germline gives CDR1 MGHRA, CDR2 YSYEKL. The CDR3 DNA reads TGCGCCAGCAGCCAAGTGGGCAGCCTGAACACTGAAGCTTTCTTT. Residues: CASSQVGSLNTEAFF.

The chain is built from TRBV28 and TRBJ2-7, with D maybe TRBD1 (6 bases). V dropped 6 bases and J dropped 7 bases, with 22 bases sitting between them. CDR1 MDHEN and CDR2 SYDVKM come from the germline V gene. The CDR3 runs to 15 residues. The CDR3 DNA reads TGTGCCAGCAGGCGTATTGTAGGTAGGGGGAGAGAGCAGTACTTC. This sequence encodes CASRRIVGRGREQYF.

The gene calls are TRBV27 and TRBJ2-7; 8 positions agree with TRBD2. This CDR3 comprises 15 residues. J lost 1 base, V lost 0 bases, and 2 bases had no gene match. The V gene's germline CDR1 is MNHEY and CDR2 SMNVEV (reference sequence). As DNA, the CDR3 is TGTGCCAGCAGTTTATCTAGCGGGACTTCCTACGAGCAGTACTTC. Translating gives CASSLSSGTSYEQYF.

The chain has TRBV1 and TRBJ2-4; TRBD2, the table's D call, lacks a check against the DNA. TRBV1 is noted as a pseudogene. The CDR3 length is 17 residues. CDR3 region: CTSSQPGLAVAKNIQYF. In DNA form, the CDR3 reads TGCACCAGCAGCCAACCGGGACTAGCGGTAGCCAAAAACATTCAGTACTTC.

This clone has only a few counts. V usage is TRBV6-6 and J usage is TRBJ1-5; a possible D gene is TRBD1 (5 bases). This CDR3 region has 15 residues. Germline assignment: CDR1 MNHNY and CDR2 SVGAGI (reference sequence). Trimming left V 6 bases short and J 0 bases short, with 12 bases between. For the CDR3, the DNA is TGTGCCAGCAGGGAGGGACTGATTAGCAATCAGCCCCAGCATTTT. Translation: CASREGLISNQPQHF.

V gene TRBV19 combines with J gene TRBJ1-5; D gene ambiguous. The CDR3 is 13 residues long. Germline V gives CDR1 LNHDA, CDR2 SQIVND (reference sequence). V gave up 3 bases and J gave up 9 bases, with 12 bases separating them. This chain's CDR3 is CASSIPGMGPQHF. CDR3 DNA sequence: TGTGCCAGTAGTATTCCAGGAATGGGGCCCCAGCATTTT.

With regard to this clone: No conserved phenylalanine or tryptophan ends this CDR3, so it is likely a read error. This chain's CDR3 is CASRVTINEKLFL. The CDR3 nucleotides are TGTGCCAGCAGGGTAACCATTAATGAAAAACTGTTTCTT. This chain connects TRBV6-5 to TRBJ1-4; D is unclear. The CDR3 loop spans 13 amino acids. Germline V lookup: CDR1 MNHEY, CDR2 SVGAGI. The V gene lost 6 bases and the J gene lost 4 bases, with 9 bases spanning the gap.

The V gene is TRBV2, the J gene TRBJ2-3, with 8 bases identical to TRBD1. This CDR3 has 13 amino acids. V trimming: 6 bases; J trimming: 5 bases; junction bases outside the gene matches: 4. The germline V gene has CDR1 SNHLY and CDR2 FYNNEI. CDR3 sequence (DNA): TGTGCCAGCAGAGGACAGGGAATAGATACGCAGTATTTT. It specifies CASRGQGIDTQYF.

This clone was picked up a small number of times. The rearrangement joins TRBV19 to TRBJ1-1, with 8 bases matching TRBD1. Per germline, CDR1 LNHDA and CDR2 SQIVND (reference sequence). The CDR3 spans 15 residues. V was pared by 5 bases and J by 1 base, with 6 bases of the junction left unmatched. The CDR3 loop reads CASSPPGTGNTEAFF. The CDR3 bases are TGTGCCAGTAGTCCTCCCGGGACAGGGAACACTGAAGCTTTCTTT.

V and J are TRBV13 and TRBJ2-1, with a possible D match to TRBD2 (7 bases). The V gene's germline CDR1 is PRHDT and CDR2 FYEKMQ (reference sequence). Trimming cost V 0 bases and J 4 bases, with 10 bases left between them. The CDR3 loop spans 15 amino acids. The CDR3 loop reads CASSLGGGAYNEQFF. The CDR3 coding sequence is TGTGCCAGCAGCTTAGGAGGGGGGGCGTACAATGAGCAGTTCTTC.

This chain uses TRBV5-1 with TRBJ2-1; 8 bases fit TRBD1. Trimming took 4 bases from V and 4 from J; bases not matched to a gene: 7. Per the germline V gene, CDR1 is SGHRS and CDR2 is YFSETQ. This CDR3 is 15 amino acids long. The CDR3: CASSPDRGFYNEQFF. The CDR3 DNA reads as TGCGCCAGCAGCCCTGACAGGGGATTTTACAATGAGCAGTTCTTC.

The chain joins TRBV19 to TRBJ2-1, with a tentative D call TRBD2 (5 bases). This CDR3 contains 16 residues. Germline CDR1 is LNHDA and CDR2 is SQIVND (reference sequence). V was pared by 3 bases and J by 4 bases, with 16 bases between. CDR3 residues: CASSISGLVGYNEQFF. CDR3 nucleotides: TGTGCCAGTAGTATCAGCGGACTCGTGGGTTACAATGAGCAGTTCTTC.

This chain joins TRBV18 and TRBJ2-3; D gene ambiguous. Trimming cost V 1 base and J 2 bases, with 4 bases left between them. Germline V gene sequence: CDR1 KGHSH, CDR2 LQKENI. There are 13 residues in the CDR3. CDR3 nucleotide sequence: TGTGCCAGCTCACCACGAGTCACAGATACGCAGTATTTT. Translation gives CASSPRVTDTQYF.

The chain joins TRBV4-2 to TRBJ1-2; D perhaps matches TRBD1 (5 bases). Trimming pared 0 bases from V and 4 bases from J, leaving 12 bases between. Germline V gives CDR1 LGHNA, CDR2 YNFKEQ. The CDR3 is 15 residues long. DNA of the CDR3: TGTGCCAGCAGCCAAGATGACAGTTCGATCTATGGCTACACCTTC. It yields the protein CASSQDDSSIYGYTF.

The chain recombines TRBV7-9 with TRBJ1-2, with TRBD1 as a possible D gene (5 bases). The length of the CDR3 is 14 residues. Germline CDR1 and CDR2: SEHNR and FQNEAQ (reference sequence). Trimming removed 6 bases at V and 8 bases at J, with 19 bases between. The CDR3 DNA is TGTGCCAGCAGTCAAACAGGCCCTGGGGGGGGCTACACCTTC. This codes for CASSQTGPGGGYTF.

The genes are TRBV4-1 and TRBJ2-5; TRBD2 might be the D (6 bases). Between the trimmed V and J ends, which lost 4 bases and 3 bases, there was a span of 12 bases. This CDR3 spans 14 amino acids. The germline CDR1 and CDR2 sequences are MGHRA and YSYEKL. The CDR3 DNA follows: TGCGCCAGCAGCCCGAGACCGGGAGAAGAGACCCAGTACTTC. Translated, it gives CASSPRPGEETQYF.

In regard to this clone: The junction does not match germline at one end; this may be a read error. The rearrangement joins TRBV7-9 to TRBJ2-1; a possible D gene is TRBD2 (6 bases). The CDR3 loop spans 14 amino acids. Germline V gives CDR1 SEHNR, CDR2 FQNEAQ (reference sequence). CDR3 sequence: CSSSLGDSYNEQFF. The DNA of the CDR3 is TGTTCCAGCAGCTTGGGGGACTCTTACAATGAGCAGTTCTTC.

The V gene is TRBV5-1, the J gene TRBJ2-2; 15 bases align to TRBD2. V shed 2 bases, J shed 5 bases, and the junction held 7 bases outside the gene matches. Germline lookup yields CDR1 SGHRS and CDR2 YFSETQ. This CDR3 has 18 amino acids. This CDR3 reads CASSFRTSGGAVTGELFF. CDR3 sequence (DNA): TGCGCCAGCAGCTTTCGGACTAGCGGGGGGGCTGTTACCGGGGAGCTGTTTTTT.

As for this clone: Within the sample, other DNA sequences also encode this same CDR3. V is TRBV19 and J is TRBJ2-2, with D tentatively TRBD2 (6 bases). Germline V gene lookup returns CDR1 LNHDA and CDR2 SQIVND (reference sequence). CDR3 length equals 16 residues. Trimming left V 4 bases short and J 0 bases short, with 12 bases between. In nucleotides, the CDR3 is TGTGCCAGTAGTACGGGGGATAACGCGAACACCGGGGAGCTGTTTTTT. It translates to CASSTGDNANTGELFF.

The chain has TRBV7-2 and TRBJ2-5; 9 nucleotides line up with TRBD2. The length of the CDR3 is 16 residues. V dropped 1 base and J dropped 5; count of bases not matched to a gene: 8. CDR1 SGHTA and CDR2 FQGNSA come from the germline V gene. The CDR3 protein is CASSLGDLAGRETQYF. Written as DNA, the CDR3 is TGTGCCAGCAGCTTAGGGGATCTAGCGGGAAGGGAGACCCAGTACTTC.

The chain joins TRBV5-6 to TRBJ1-4; D remains unclear. The germline V gene has CDR1 SGHDT and CDR2 YYEEEE. There are 15 residues in the CDR3. V was clipped by 2 bases and J by 0 bases, with 8 bases between them. The CDR3 DNA reads TGTGCCAGCAGCTTTCGAGTTGCAACTAATGAAAAACTGTTTTTT. Protein sequence: CASSFRVATNEKLFF.

In its sample, this clone was seen a few times. The chain joins TRBV19 to TRBJ1-6; 8 nucleotides agree with TRBD1. V lost 7 bases, J lost 7 bases, and 9 bases stayed unmatched. Germline lookup yields CDR1 LNHDA and CDR2 SQIVND (reference sequence). CDR3 size: 15 residues. The CDR3 DNA is TGTGCCAGTAACTCCCGGGACAGGTCCAATTCACCCCTCCACTTT. Amino acids: CASNSRDRSNSPLHF. The full variable domain, completed using reference TRBV19 and TRBJ1-6, is DGGITQSPKYLFRKEGQNVTLSCEQNLNHDAMYWYRQDPGQGLRLIYYSQIVNDFQKGDIAEGYSVSREKKESFPLTVTSAQKNPTAFYLCASNSRDRSNSPLHFGNGTRLTVT.

The gene calls are TRBV7-8 and TRBJ2-7; 8 bases are a match to TRBD1. The length of the CDR3 is 15 residues. Germline CDR1 SGHVS, CDR2 FQNEAQ. V gave up 0 bases and J gave up 5 bases; unmatched junction bases: 6. The CDR3 reads CASSLAPQGQDEQYF. In DNA form, the CDR3 reads TGTGCCAGCAGCTTAGCGCCCCAGGGACAGGACGAGCAGTACTTC.